The rows below give T cell receptor beta chains drawn from one sample of a study of PD-L1 blockade in urothelial cancer. TCRdb keeps only in-frame clones here, not all; method: immunoSEQ multiplex PCR. The table records 58,000 or so clones, 81% of them present only once. The specimen comprised PBMCs, sampled around atezolizumab (anti-PD-L1) treatment. The receptors were sampled from a man between 65 and 85 years old with urothelial cancer. Both conserved end residues are part of each CDR3. The D gene is left open where the match is weak. Clone size is shown for a subset of rows, as once, few, many or a class of expanded clone.

clone_size,j_call,cdr3_length,v_call,d_call,cdr3_aa,cdr3_nt
-,TRBJ1-1,15,TRBV11-2,-,CASSGLNRVGPEAFF,TGTGCCAGCAGTGGATTGAACAGGGTAGGGCCTGAAGCTTTCTTT
once,TRBJ2-7,15,TRBV5-1,TRBD1,CATSTGTGSSIEQYF,TGCGCCACTTCAACCGGGACAGGGAGTTCCATCGAGCAGTACTTC
-,TRBJ2-2,12,TRBV2,-,CASRPDTGELFF,TGTGCCAGCAGGCCGGACACCGGGGAGCTGTTTTTT
-,TRBJ2-1,14,TRBV7-2,TRBD2,CASSFGLANNEQFF,TGTGCCAGCAGCTTTGGACTAGCTAACAATGAGCAGTTCTTC
once,TRBJ2-7,14,TRBV12-5,TRBD1,CASGPGTGAYEQYF,TGTGCTAGTGGTCCAGGGACAGGGGCCTACGAGCAGTACTTC
once,TRBJ2-3,15,TRBV7-9,-,CASSRPSGVVDTQYF,TGTGCCAGCAGCCGCCCCTCGGGGGTGGTAGATACGCAGTATTTT
few,TRBJ2-7,14,TRBV27,-,CASSLDTRRYEQYF,TGTGCCAGCAGTTTAGATACCCGGAGGTACGAGCAGTACTTC
once,TRBJ2-1,15,TRBV5-1,TRBD2,CASSPGLAGGVEQFF,TGCGCCAGCAGCCCCGGACTAGCGGGAGGGGTTGAGCAGTTCTTC
few,TRBJ2-5,15,TRBV5-4,TRBD2,CASSENLAGVETQYF,TGTGCCAGCAGCGAAAACCTAGCGGGAGTAGAGACCCAGTACTTC
-,TRBJ2-1,16,TRBV4-1,-,CASTPRDDSRYNEQFF,TGCGCCAGCACCCCAAGAGATGACAGTCGGTACAATGAGCAGTTCTTC
-,TRBJ2-5,11,TRBV30,-,CAWSVQETQYF,TGTGCCTGGAGTGTACAGGAGACCCAGTACTTC
-,TRBJ1-1,14,TRBV7-9,-,CASSRQHMNTEAFF,TGTGCCAGCAGCCGACAGCACATGAACACTGAAGCTTTCTTT
-,TRBJ2-5,14,TRBV5-1,TRBD2,CASSLLRDYETQYF,TGCGCCAGCAGCTTACTCCGGGACTACGAGACCCAGTACTTC
-,TRBJ1-2,15,TRBV30,TRBD1,CAWSVGDRTNYGYTF,TGTGCCTGGAGTGTAGGGGACAGGACTAACTATGGCTACACCTTC
-,TRBJ1-1,16,TRBV19,TRBD1,CASSTSNDREYTEAFF,TGTGCCAGTAGTACCTCCAACGACAGGGAATACACTGAAGCTTTCTTT
-,TRBJ2-7,14,TRBV11-2,-,CASSLDVSAYEQYF,TGTGCCAGCAGCTTAGATGTATCGGCCTACGAGCAGTACTTC
-,TRBJ2-7,16,TRBV5-1,TRBD1,CASSLFAGTGVEEQYF,TGCGCCAGCAGCCTTTTTGCCGGGACAGGGGTTGAAGAGCAGTACTTC
once,TRBJ2-1,14,TRBV7-9,-,CASSLGQGETEQFF,TGTGCCAGCAGCTTAGGCCAAGGGGAAACTGAGCAGTTCTTC